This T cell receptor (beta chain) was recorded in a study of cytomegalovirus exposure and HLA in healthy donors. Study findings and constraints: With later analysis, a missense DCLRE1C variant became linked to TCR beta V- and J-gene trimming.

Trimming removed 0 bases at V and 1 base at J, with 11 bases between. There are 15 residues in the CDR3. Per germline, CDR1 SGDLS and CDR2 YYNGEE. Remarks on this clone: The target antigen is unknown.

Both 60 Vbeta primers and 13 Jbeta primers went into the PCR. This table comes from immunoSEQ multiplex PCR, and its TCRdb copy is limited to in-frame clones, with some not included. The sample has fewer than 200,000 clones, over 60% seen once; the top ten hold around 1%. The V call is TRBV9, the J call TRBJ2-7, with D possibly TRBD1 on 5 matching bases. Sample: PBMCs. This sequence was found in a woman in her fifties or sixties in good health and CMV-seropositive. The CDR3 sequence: CASSVDPGLSYEQYF. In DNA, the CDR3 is TGTGCCAGCAGCGTAGACCCAGGGCTGTCCTACGAGCAGTACTTC.